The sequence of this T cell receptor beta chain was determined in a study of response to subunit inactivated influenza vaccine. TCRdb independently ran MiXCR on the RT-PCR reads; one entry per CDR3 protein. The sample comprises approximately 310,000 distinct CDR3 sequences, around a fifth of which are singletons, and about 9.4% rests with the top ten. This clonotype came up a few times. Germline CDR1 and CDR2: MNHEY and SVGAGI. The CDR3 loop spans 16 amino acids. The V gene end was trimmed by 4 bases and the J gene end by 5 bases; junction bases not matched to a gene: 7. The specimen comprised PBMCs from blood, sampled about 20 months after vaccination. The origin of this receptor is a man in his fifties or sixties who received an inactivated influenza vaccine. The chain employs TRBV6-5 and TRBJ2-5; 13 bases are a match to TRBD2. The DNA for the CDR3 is TGTGCCAGCAGTTCCCGGACTAGCGGGAGTCTGGAGACCCAGTACTTC. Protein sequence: CASSSRTSGSLETQYF.